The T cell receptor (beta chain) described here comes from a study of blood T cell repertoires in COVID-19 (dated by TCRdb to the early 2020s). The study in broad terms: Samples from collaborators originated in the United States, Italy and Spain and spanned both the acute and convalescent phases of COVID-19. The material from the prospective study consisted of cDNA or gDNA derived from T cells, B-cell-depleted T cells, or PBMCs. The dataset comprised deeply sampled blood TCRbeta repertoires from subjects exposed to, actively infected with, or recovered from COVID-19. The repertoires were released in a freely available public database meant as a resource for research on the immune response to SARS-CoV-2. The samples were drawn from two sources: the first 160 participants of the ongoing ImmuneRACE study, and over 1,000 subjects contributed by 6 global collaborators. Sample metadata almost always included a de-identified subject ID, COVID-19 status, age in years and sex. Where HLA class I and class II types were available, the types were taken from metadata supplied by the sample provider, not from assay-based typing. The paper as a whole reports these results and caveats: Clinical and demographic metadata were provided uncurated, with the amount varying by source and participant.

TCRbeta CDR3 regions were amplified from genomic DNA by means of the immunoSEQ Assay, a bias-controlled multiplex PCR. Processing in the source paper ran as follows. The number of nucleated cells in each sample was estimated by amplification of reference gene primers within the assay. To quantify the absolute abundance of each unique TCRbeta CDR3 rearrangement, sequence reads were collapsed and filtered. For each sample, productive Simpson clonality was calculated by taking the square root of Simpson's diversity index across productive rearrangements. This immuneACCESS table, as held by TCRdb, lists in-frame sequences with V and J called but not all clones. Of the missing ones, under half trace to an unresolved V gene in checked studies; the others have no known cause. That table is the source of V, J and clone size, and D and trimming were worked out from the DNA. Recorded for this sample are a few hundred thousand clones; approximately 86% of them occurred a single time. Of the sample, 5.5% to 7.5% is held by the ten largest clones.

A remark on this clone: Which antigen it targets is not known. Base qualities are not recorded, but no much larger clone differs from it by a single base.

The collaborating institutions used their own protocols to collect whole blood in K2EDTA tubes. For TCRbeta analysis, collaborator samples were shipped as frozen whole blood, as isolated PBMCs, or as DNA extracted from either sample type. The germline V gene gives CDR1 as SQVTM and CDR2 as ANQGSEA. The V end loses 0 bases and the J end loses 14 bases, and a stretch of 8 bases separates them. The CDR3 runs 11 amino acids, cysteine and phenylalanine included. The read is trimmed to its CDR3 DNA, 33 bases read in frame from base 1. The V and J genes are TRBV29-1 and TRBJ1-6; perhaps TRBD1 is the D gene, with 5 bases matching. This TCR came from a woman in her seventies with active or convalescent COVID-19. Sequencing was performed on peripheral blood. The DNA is TGCAGCGTTGAAGACCGGGGGGCCCTCCACTTT. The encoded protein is CSVEDRGALHF. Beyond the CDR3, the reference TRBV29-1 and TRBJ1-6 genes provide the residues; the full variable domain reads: SAVISQKPSRDICQRGTSLTIQCQVDSQVTMMFWYRQQPGQSLTLIATANQGSEATYESGFVIDKFPISRPNLTFSTLTVSNMSPEDSSIYLCSVEDRGALHFGNGTRLTVT.